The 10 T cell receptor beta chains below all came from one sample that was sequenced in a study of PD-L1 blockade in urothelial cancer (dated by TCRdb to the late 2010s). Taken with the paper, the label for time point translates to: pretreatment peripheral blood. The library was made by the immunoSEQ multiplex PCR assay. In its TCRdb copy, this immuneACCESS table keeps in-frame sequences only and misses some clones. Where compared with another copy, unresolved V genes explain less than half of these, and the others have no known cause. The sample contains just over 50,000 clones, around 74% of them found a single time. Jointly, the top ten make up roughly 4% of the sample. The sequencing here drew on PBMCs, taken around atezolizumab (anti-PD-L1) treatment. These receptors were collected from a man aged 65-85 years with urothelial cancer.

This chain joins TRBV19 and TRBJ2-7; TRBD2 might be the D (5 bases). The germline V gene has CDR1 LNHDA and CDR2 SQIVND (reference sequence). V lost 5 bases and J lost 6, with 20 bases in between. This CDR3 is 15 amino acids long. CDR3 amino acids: CASSQPPLGVSEQYF. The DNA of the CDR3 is TGTGCCAGTAGTCAGCCGCCACTAGGAGTTAGCGAGCAGTACTTC.

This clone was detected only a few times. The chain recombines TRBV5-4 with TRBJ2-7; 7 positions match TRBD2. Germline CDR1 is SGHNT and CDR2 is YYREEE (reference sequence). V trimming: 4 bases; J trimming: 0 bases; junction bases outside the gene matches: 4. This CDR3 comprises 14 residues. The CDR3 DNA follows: TGTGCCAGCAGCCCGCGGGGGAGCTCCTACGAGCAGTACTTC. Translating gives CASSPRGSSYEQYF. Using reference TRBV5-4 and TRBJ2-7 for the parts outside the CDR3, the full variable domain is ETGVTQSPTHLIKTRGQQVTLRCSSQSGHNTVSWYQQALGQGPQFIFQYYREEENGRGNFPPRFSGLQFPNYSSELNVNALELDDSALYLCASSPRGSSYEQYFGPGTRLTVT.

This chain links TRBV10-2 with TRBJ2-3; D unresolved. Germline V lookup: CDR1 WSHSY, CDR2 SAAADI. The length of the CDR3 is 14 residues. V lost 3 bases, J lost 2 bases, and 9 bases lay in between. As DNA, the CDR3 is TGCGCCAGCAGTGAATCGGTTGTCACAGATACGCAGTATTTT. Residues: CASSESVVTDTQYF.

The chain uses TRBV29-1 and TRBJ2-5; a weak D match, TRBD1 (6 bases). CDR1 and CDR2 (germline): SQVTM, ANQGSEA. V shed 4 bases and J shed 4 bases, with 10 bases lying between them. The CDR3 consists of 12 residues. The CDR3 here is CSVVAGVETQYF. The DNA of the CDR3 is TGCAGCGTTGTGGCAGGGGTAGAGACCCAGTACTTC.

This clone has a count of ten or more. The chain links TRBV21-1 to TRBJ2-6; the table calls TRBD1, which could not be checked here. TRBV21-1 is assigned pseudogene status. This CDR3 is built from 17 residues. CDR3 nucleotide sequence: TGTGCCAGCAGCAATAGCTGGACAGGGCGGGGGGCCAACGTCCTGACTTTC. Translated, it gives CASSNSWTGRGANVLTF.

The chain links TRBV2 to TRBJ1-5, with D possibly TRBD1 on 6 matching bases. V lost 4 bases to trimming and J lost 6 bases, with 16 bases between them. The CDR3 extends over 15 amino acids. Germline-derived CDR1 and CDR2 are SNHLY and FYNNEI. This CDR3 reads CASSVTGYGVQPQHF. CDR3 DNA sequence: TGTGCCAGCAGTGTTACAGGGTACGGAGTTCAGCCCCAGCATTTT.

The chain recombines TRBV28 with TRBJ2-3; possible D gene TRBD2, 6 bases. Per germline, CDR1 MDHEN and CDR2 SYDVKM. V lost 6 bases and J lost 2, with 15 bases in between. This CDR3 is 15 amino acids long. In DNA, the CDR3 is TGTGCCAGCAGGGCGGGACTCAATCCCACAGATACGCAGTATTTT. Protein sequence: CASRAGLNPTDTQYF.

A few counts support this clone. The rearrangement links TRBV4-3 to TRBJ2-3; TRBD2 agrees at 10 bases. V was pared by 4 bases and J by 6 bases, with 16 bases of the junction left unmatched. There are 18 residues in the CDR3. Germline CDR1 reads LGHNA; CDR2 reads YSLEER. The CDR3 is CASSPTRSSGGRGDTQYF. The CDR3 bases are TGCGCCAGCAGCCCAACTCGCTCTAGCGGGGGCCGAGGGGATACGCAGTATTTT.

The CDR3 here is CASSLWADSNQPQHF. The CDR3 DNA reads TGTGCCAGCAGTTTATGGGCCGATAGCAATCAGCCCCAGCATTTT. The rearrangement links TRBV28 to TRBJ1-5; no definite D call. The germline V gene encodes CDR1 MDHEN and CDR2 SYDVKM. The germline V and J ends were trimmed by 0 bases and 0 bases, with 6 bases remaining between them. The CDR3 is made up of 15 amino acids.

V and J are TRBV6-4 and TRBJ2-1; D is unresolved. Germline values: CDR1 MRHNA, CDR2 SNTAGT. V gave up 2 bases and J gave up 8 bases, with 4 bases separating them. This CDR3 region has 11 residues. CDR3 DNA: TGTGCCAGCAGTGACGGCTATGAGCAGTTCTTC. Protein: CASSDGYEQFF.